The 20 T cell receptor beta chains below come from one sample, sequenced in a study of regulatory T cells in long-lasting Graves disease. The sample's time point: newly diagnosed GD, antithyroid drugs for less than 3 months. Researchers made the TCR library from RNA that was extracted from PBMCs. To make TCR beta libraries, researchers used iRepertoire HTBI primers and Arm-PCR of CDR3 regions. TCRdb passed the multiplex PCR reads through MiXCR, listing each CDR3 protein once. Among 250,000 to 400,000 distinct CDR3 sequences, 18% were seen once, and the ten largest hold about 40%. Sample: peripheral blood mononuclear cells (PBMCs), taken at new diagnosis, from a patient treated with antithyroid drugs. These receptors all stem from a female donor with Graves disease.

This clonotype was counted ten times or more. This chain joins TRBV18 and TRBJ2-7; D gene uncertain. Germline V gives CDR1 KGHSH, CDR2 LQKENI. V lost 3 bases and J 6 bases, leaving 18 bases between the germline ends. This CDR3 region has 15 residues. The CDR3 sequence: CASSPSRTPASEQYF. As DNA, the CDR3 is TGTGCCAGCTCACCTTCTCGGACCCCCGCTTCCGAGCAGTACTTC.

This clonotype was seen many times. The V call is TRBV29-1, the J call TRBJ2-7; the match to TRBD1 covers 9 bases. CDR1 and CDR2 (germline): SQVTM, ANQGSEA. The CDR3 sequence is 16 residues long. J lost 6 bases, V lost 6 bases, and 18 bases had no gene match. The CDR3 DNA sequence: TGCAGCGTGGCCACCCTGTTGGGACAGGGACCTTCCGAGCAGTACTTC. Translation gives CSVATLLGQGPSEQYF.

This clonotype was counted many times. The chain is built from TRBV5-1 and TRBJ2-7, with D perhaps TRBD1 or TRBD2 (5 bases each). CDR3 length: 12 amino acids. The V and J ends lost 0 bases and 9 bases respectively, with 10 bases between them. CDR1 and CDR2 (germline): SGHRS, YFSETQ. CDR3 in DNA: TGCGCCAGCAGCTTGGGGGCCGGGACGCAGTACTTC. It is translated as CASSLGAGTQYF.

This clonotype was observed at least ten times. V and J are TRBV6-1 and TRBJ1-6; D not resolved. The germline V gene encodes CDR1 MNHNS and CDR2 SASEGT. Trimming stripped 0 bases from V and 7 bases from J, with 10 bases between. CDR3 length equals 15 residues. CDR3 region: CASSEALAANSPLHF. CDR3 DNA: TGTGCCAGCAGTGAAGCGCTTGCCGCCAATTCACCCCTCCACTTT.

The CDR3 DNA is TGCGCCAGTACCGTTAGCGGAGGGGGGAATGAGCAGTTCTTC. This sequence encodes CASTVSGGGNEQFF. This chain connects TRBV10-2 to TRBJ2-1; D possibly uses TRBD1 or TRBD2 (6 bases each). Deletions cut 9 bases from V and 7 bases from J, with 19 bases between. The CDR3 consists of 14 residues. CDR1 is WSHSY, CDR2 SAAADI, per germline.

Points on this clonotype: This clone may be a read error of a much larger clone one base away. The conserved phenylalanine or tryptophan is not found at the CDR3 terminus, so this likely reflects a read error. The CDR3 is CASSSAPGQANEQFL. CDR3 DNA sequence: TGTGCCAGCAGCTCCGCCCCCGGACAGGCCAATGAGCAGTTCTTG. This chain joins TRBV7-3 and TRBJ2-1, with 7 bases identical to TRBD1. CDR1 and CDR2 from the germline V gene are SGHTA and FQGTGA. Trimming at V came to 4 bases and at J to 6 bases, leaving 9 bases not matched to a gene. The CDR3 is made up of 15 amino acids.

The sample holds many counts of this clonotype. This chain connects TRBV19 to TRBJ2-3, with D possibly matching TRBD2 (6 bases). The germline CDR1 and CDR2 sequences are LNHDA and SQIVND (reference sequence). The CDR3 has 15 amino acids. V lost 6 bases to trimming and J lost 5 bases, with 18 bases between them. The CDR3 nucleotides are TGTGCCAGTAGAAGGGTCGGAGGGCCGAAAGATACGCAGTATTTT. Translating it yields CASRRVGGPKDTQYF.

Ten or more counts support this clonotype. The CDR3 DNA is TGTGCCAGCAGTGAAGTGGCTAGCACTTTGGAGACCCAGTACTTC. This translates into CASSEVASTLETQYF. The chain carries TRBV6-2 or TRBV6-3 and TRBJ2-5; a weak D match, TRBD2 (5 bases). V was cut by 5 bases and J by 5 bases, with 18 bases left in between. The CDR3 is 15 residues long. Germline lookup yields CDR1 MNHEY and CDR2 SVGEGT.

This rearrangement joins TRBV19 to TRBJ1-6; the D gene is possibly TRBD1 (6 bases). V lost 5 bases to trimming and J lost 10 bases, with 21 bases between them. The CDR3 runs 16 residues. Germline V CDR1 and CDR2: LNHDA, SQIVND (reference sequence). CDR3 nucleotides: TGTGCCAGTAGTGTCGGGGGGGGGGGGCTGCAATCACCCCTCCACTTT. Encoded protein: CASSVGGGGLQSPLHF. Full variable domain (remainder filled in from reference TRBV19 and TRBJ1-6): DGGITQSPKYLFRKEGQNVTLSCEQNLNHDAMYWYRQDPGQGLRLIYYSQIVNDFQKGDIAEGYSVSREKKESFPLTVTSAQKNPTAFYLCASSVGGGGLQSPLHFGNGTRLTVT.

Comment on this clonotype: It differs at one base from a far larger clone, so likely a read error. The J gene is TRBJ2-1, the V gene TRBV11-2; D not certain. The end of the DNA fits TRBJ2-7 better, so the J call may be wrong. CDR3 length equals 11 residues. Looked up from germline, CDR1 is SGHAT and CDR2 is FQNNGV. The CDR3 sequence is CTSSLGLEQYF. Here the CDR3 DNA reads TGTACCAGCAGCTTAGGCCTCGAGCAGTACTTC.

The sample holds many counts of this clonotype. V gene TRBV7-2 combines with J gene TRBJ2-1; the D is unclear. The CDR3 is made up of 12 amino acids. Germline assignment: CDR1 SGHTA and CDR2 FQGNSA. V lost 4 bases and J lost 9, with 10 bases in between. CDR3 loop: CASSSRVAEQFF. For the CDR3, the DNA is TGTGCCAGCAGCTCTAGGGTCGCTGAGCAGTTCTTC. The full variable domain, its missing parts supplied by reference TRBV7-2 and TRBJ2-1, is GAGVSQSPSNKVTEKGKDVELRCDPISGHTALYWYRQSLGQGLEFLIYFQGNSAPDKSGLPSDRFSAERTGGSVSTLTIQRTQQEDSAVYLCASSSRVAEQFFGPGTRLTVL.

The sample holds many counts of this clonotype. This chain uses TRBV7-9 with TRBJ2-5; 8 nucleotides match TRBD1. This CDR3 has 14 residues. CDR1 is SEHNR and CDR2 is FQNEAQ in the germline V gene (reference sequence). After removal of 3 bases from V and 4 bases from J, the junction contained 4 bases not matched to a gene. The CDR3 reads CASSLARGRETQYF. The CDR3 bases are TGTGCCAGCAGCTTGGCCAGGGGGCGAGAGACCCAGTACTTC.

This clonotype was counted at least ten times. The J gene is TRBJ1-5, the V gene TRBV7-9; a possible D gene is TRBD1 (5 bases). The CDR3 sequence is 15 residues long. V lost 0 bases and J lost 4, with 10 bases in between. Germline loops: CDR1 SEHNR, CDR2 FQNEAQ (reference sequence). In DNA, the CDR3 is TGTGCCAGCAGCTTAGCTCAGGGACCTAATCAGCCCCAGCATTTT. The encoded protein is CASSLAQGPNQPQHF. Full variable domain (missing parts from reference TRBV7-9 and TRBJ1-5): DTGVSQNPRHKITKRGQNVTFRCDPISEHNRLYWYRQTLGQGPEFLTYFQNEAQLEKSRLLSDRFSAERPKGSFSTLEIQRTEQGDSAMYLCASSLAQGPNQPQHFGDGTRLSIL.

This clonotype was seen a few times. V gene TRBV5-1 combines with J gene TRBJ2-3, with D hard to call. This CDR3 is 15 amino acids long. With 6 bases removed from V and 8 bases from J, the gap between germline ends came to 22 bases. Per the germline V gene, CDR1 is SGHRS and CDR2 is YFSETQ. For the CDR3, the DNA is TGCGCCAGCAAACCGGTCGGAATTATCCCAGGTACGCAGTATTTT. Translated: CASKPVGIIPGTQYF.

Remarks on this clonotype: A far larger clone is just one base off, so this is likely a read error. This sequence joins TRBV12-3 or TRBV12-4 and TRBJ2-1; possible D gene TRBD2, 6 bases. This CDR3 is built from 13 residues. V lost 7 bases and J lost 10, with 17 bases in between. The CDR3: CASTGTDAYEQFF. The CDR3 nucleotides read TGTGCCAGCACAGGGACTGATGCCTACGAGCAGTTCTTC.

The sample holds a few counts of this clonotype. The chain couples TRBV2 to TRBJ2-3; D is uncertain. From germline, CDR1 is SNHLY and CDR2 FYNNEI. CDR3 length: 12 amino acids. Trimming stripped 4 bases from V and 11 bases from J, with 13 bases between. CDR3 nucleotides: TGTGCCAGCAGTGGGAACTTAATTGGGCAGTATTTT. As protein: CASSGNLIGQYF.

At least ten counts were recorded for this clonotype. V usage is TRBV11-2 and J usage is TRBJ2-3; the match to TRBD2 covers 11 bases. After removal of 5 bases from V and 0 bases from J, the junction contained 7 bases not matched to a gene. The CDR3 is 17 amino acids. CDR1 SGHAT and CDR2 FQNNGV come from the germline V gene. The CDR3 sequence: CASSKGTSGHSTDTQYF. The CDR3 DNA follows: TGTGCCAGCAGCAAAGGGACTAGCGGCCATAGCACAGATACGCAGTATTTT.

Ten or more counts support this clonotype. The chain joins TRBV7-2 to TRBJ2-7; 9 bases are a match to TRBD1. The CDR3 consists of 14 residues. J was trimmed by 4 bases and V by 4 bases; bases with no gene match: 5. Germline V gives CDR1 SGHTA, CDR2 FQGNSA. The CDR3 reads CASSSDRGLYEQYF. Here the CDR3 DNA reads TGTGCCAGCAGCTCGGACAGGGGATTGTACGAGCAGTACTTC.

The sample holds many counts of this clonotype. DNA of the CDR3: TGTGCCAGCAGGACTAGCGGGACTAATGAGCAGTTCTTC. Residues: CASRTSGTNEQFF. The J gene is TRBJ2-1, the V gene TRBV11-2; 11 positions match TRBD2. The ends lost 6 bases at V and 7 bases at J; junction bases unmatched: 2. CDR1 is SGHAT, CDR2 FQNNGV, per germline. The CDR3 covers 13 residues.

About this clonotype itself: The likely explanation is a read error, given a far larger clone one base away. The J gene is TRBJ2-1, the V gene TRBV2; 11 positions agree with TRBD1. Losses at the gene ends were 5 bases for V and 11 bases for J; bases not matched to a gene: 14. This CDR3 has 16 residues. Germline CDR1 is SNHLY and CDR2 is FYNNEI. CDR3 sequence: CASSSPRTGGSNKQFF. Written as DNA, the CDR3 is TGTGCCAGCAGTTCCCCCCGGACAGGGGGCTCAAATAAGCAGTTCTTC.